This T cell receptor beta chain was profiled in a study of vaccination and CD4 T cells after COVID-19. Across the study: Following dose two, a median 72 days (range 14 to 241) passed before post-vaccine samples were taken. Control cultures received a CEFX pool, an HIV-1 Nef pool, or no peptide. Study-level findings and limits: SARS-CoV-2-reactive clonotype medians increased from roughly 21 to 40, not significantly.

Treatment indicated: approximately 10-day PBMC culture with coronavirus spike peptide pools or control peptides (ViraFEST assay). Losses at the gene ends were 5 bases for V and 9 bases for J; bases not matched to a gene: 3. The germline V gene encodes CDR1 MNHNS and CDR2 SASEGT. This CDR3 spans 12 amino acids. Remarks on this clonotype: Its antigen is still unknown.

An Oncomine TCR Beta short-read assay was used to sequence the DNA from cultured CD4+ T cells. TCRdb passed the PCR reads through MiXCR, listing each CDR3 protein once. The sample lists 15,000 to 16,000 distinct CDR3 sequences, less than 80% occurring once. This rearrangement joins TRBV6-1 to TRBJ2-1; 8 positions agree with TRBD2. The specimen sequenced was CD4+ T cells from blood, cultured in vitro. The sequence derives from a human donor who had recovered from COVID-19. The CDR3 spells CASSRAGGEQFF. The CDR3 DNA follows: TGTGCCAGCAGTCGGGCGGGAGGTGAGCAGTTCTTC.